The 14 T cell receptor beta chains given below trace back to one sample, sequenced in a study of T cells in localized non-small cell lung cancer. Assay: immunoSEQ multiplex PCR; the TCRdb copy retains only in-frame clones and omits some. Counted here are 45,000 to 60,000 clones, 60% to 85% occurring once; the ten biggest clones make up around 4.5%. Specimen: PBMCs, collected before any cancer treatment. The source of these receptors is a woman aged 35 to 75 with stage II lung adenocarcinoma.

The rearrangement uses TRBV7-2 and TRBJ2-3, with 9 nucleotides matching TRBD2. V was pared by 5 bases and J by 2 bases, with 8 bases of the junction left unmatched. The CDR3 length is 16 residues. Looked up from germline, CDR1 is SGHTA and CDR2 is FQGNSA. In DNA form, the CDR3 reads TGTGCCAGCAGCGCCTTGACTAGCGGACCCACAGATACGCAGTATTTT. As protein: CASSALTSGPTDTQYF.

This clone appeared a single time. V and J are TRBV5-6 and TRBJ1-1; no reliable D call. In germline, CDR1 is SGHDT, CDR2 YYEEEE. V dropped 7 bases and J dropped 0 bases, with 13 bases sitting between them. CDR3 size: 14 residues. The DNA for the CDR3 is TGTGCCAGCCGCCAAGGAGTGATGAACACTGAAGCTTTCTTT. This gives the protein CASRQGVMNTEAFF.

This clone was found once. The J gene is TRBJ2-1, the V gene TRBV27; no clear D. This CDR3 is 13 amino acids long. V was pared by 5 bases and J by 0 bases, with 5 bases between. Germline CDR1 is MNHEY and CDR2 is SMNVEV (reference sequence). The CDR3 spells CASSLSSYNEQFF. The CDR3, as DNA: TGTGCCAGCAGTCTAAGCTCCTACAATGAGCAGTTCTTC.

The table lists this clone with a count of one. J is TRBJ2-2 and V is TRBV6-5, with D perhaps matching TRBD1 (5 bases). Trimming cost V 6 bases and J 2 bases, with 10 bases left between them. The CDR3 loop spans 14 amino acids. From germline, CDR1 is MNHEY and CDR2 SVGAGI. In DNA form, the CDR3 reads TGTGCCAGCAGGGACAACCGTAACACCGGGGAGCTGTTTTTT. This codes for CASRDNRNTGELFF.

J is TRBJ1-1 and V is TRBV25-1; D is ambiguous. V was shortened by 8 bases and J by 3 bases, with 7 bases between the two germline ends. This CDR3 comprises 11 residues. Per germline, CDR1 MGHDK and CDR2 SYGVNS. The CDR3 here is CASAGDTEAFF. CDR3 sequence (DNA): TGTGCCAGCGCTGGGGACACTGAAGCTTTCTTT.

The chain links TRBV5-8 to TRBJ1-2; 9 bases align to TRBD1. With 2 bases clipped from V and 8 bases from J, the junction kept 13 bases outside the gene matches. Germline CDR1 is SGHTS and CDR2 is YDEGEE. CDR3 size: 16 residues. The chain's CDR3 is CASSFEFGQGREGYTF. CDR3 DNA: TGTGCCAGCAGCTTCGAATTCGGACAGGGGAGGGAGGGCTACACCTTC.

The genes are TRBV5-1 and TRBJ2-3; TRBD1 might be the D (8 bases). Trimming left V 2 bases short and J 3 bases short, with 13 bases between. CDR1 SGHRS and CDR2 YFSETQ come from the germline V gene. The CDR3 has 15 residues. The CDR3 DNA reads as TGCGCCAGCAGCTTAACAGGGGGGGCAACAGATACGCAGTATTTT. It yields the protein CASSLTGGATDTQYF. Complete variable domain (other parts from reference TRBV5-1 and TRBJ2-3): KAGVTQTPRYLIKTRGQQVTLSCSPISGHRSVSWYQQTPGQGLQFLFEYFSETQRNKGNFPGRFSGRQFSNSRSEMNVSTLELGDSALYLCASSLTGGATDTQYFGPGTRLTVL.

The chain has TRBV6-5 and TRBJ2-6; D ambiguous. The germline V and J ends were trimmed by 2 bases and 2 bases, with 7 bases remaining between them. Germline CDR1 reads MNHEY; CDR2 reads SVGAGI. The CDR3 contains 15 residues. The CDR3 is CASSYGVPGANVLTF. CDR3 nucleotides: TGTGCCAGCAGTTACGGGGTCCCTGGGGCCAACGTCCTGACTTTC.

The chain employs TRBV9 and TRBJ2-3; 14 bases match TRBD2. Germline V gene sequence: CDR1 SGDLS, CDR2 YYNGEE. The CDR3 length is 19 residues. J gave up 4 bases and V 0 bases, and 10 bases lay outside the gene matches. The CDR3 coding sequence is TGTGCCAGCAGCGTAGGAGGACTAGCGGGGGGATCAGGATCAGATACGCAGTATTTT. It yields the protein CASSVGGLAGGSGSDTQYF.

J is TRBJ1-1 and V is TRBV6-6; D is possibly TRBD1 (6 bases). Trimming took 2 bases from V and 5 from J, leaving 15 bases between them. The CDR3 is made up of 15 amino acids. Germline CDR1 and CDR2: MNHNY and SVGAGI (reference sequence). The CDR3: CASSYEGGVVTEAFF. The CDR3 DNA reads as TGTGCCAGCAGTTACGAGGGGGGAGTAGTAACTGAAGCTTTCTTT.

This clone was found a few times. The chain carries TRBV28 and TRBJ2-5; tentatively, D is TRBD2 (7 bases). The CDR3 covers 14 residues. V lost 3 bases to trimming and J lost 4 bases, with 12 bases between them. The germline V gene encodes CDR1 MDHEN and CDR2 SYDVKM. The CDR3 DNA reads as TGTGCCAGCAGTTTGGGGGGGGCGGGAGAGACCCAGTACTTC. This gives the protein CASSLGGAGETQYF.

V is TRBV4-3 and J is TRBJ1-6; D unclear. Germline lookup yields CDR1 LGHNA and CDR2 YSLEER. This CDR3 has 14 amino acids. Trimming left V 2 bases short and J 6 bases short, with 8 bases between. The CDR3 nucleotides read TGCGCCAGCAGCCAATTCCAGGTTAATTCACCCCTCCACTTT. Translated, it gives CASSQFQVNSPLHF.

The CDR3 loop reads CASSSGGDTQYF. Written as DNA, the CDR3 is TGTGCCAGCAGTTCGGGTGGAGATACGCAGTATTTT. V is TRBV6-5 and J is TRBJ2-3, with D unclear. V lost 4 bases and J lost 5, with 7 bases in between. The length of the CDR3 is 12 residues. The germline V gene has CDR1 MNHEY and CDR2 SVGAGI.

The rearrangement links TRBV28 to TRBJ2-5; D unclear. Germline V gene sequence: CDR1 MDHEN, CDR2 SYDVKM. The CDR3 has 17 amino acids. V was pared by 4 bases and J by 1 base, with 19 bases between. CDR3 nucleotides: TGTGCCAGCAGTTCCCGGACGGTAGTAAGTTTCCAAGAGACCCAGTACTTC. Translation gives CASSSRTVVSFQETQYF.